This record looks at one T cell receptor (beta chain) sequence and its context. The antigen is undetermined. The treatment here: oral pan-JAK inhibitor, 5-10 mg twice daily. V was shortened by 0 bases and J by 4 bases, with 18 bases between the two germline ends. Germline lookup yields CDR1 PRHDT and CDR2 FYEKMQ (reference sequence). The CDR3 contains 17 residues. The data are from a study of CD8+ T cells in alopecia areata. Study-wide findings and caveats: Numerous clones, expanded in lesions, remained in scalp and blood during tofacitinib.

The authors extracted RNA and reverse transcribed it into cDNA as the sequencing template. Produced via immunoSEQ multiplex PCR; TCRdb's table is partial and in-frame only. The sample carries approximately 43,000 clones, approximately 65% recorded once. The specimen was CD8+ T cells sorted from blood, collected at week 4, from a patient treated with tofacitinib. The chain couples TRBV13 to TRBJ2-5, with D tentatively TRBD2 (6 bases). This receptor was obtained from a human donor with alopecia areata. The CDR3 loop reads CASSLGPWEETSETQYF. The CDR3 nucleotides are TGTGCCAGCAGCTTAGGCCCTTGGGAGGAGACGTCAGAGACCCAGTACTTC.